Listed here are 25 T cell receptor beta chains from one sample, sequenced in a study of blood T cell repertoires in COVID-19. Method: immunoSEQ multiplex PCR; TCRdb's copy keeps in-frame clones and lacks some. The sample yields 180,000 or so clones, around 80% seen once. Material for sequencing was PBMCs or T cells enriched from blood (not recorded which). The receptors were gathered from a woman between 50 and 59 years old in a cohort exposed to, infected with or recovered from COVID-19 (not recorded which).

This clone showed up just a few times. V is TRBV7-9 and J is TRBJ1-3; no firm D call. Between the trimmed V and J ends, which lost 1 base and 0 bases, there was a span of 13 bases. This CDR3 has 17 amino acids. CDR1 is SEHNR and CDR2 is FQNEAQ in the germline V gene (reference sequence). The CDR3 DNA follows: TGTGCCAGCAGCTTAGGGCAGGACTTTTACTCTGGAAACACCATATATTTT. Protein product: CASSLGQDFYSGNTIYF.

This clone was detected once. The V call is TRBV4-2, the J call TRBJ2-1; 14 nucleotides align to TRBD2. Looked up from germline, CDR1 is LGHNA and CDR2 is YNFKEQ. This CDR3 has 20 residues. With 1 base clipped from V and 3 bases from J, the junction kept 11 bases outside the gene matches. CDR3 in DNA: TGTGCCAGCAGCCAAGGGGGAGCGACTAGCGGGAGGGCCCTCTACAATGAGCAGTTCTTC. The encoded protein is CASSQGGATSGRALYNEQFF.

V gene TRBV6-4 combines with J gene TRBJ2-3, with a possible D match to TRBD1 (5 bases). Trimming removed 6 bases from V and 2 bases from J, with 15 bases in between. The CDR3 runs to 15 residues. CDR1 is MRHNA, CDR2 SNTAGT, per germline. The CDR3 sequence is CASRADSAPTDTQYF. In DNA form, the CDR3 reads TGTGCCAGCAGAGCAGACAGTGCCCCCACAGATACGCAGTATTTT.

This clone was seen just once. V usage is TRBV7-2 and J usage is TRBJ1-4; possibly TRBD1 for D (6 bases). Per germline, CDR1 SGHTA and CDR2 FQGNSA. This CDR3 is built from 17 residues. Between the trimmed V and J ends, which lost 3 bases and 4 bases, there was a span of 18 bases. CDR3 DNA: TGTGCCAGCAGCTTTCGGACAGACGGAATACTTAATGAAAAACTGTTTTTT. The encoded protein is CASSFRTDGILNEKLFF.

There are a few counts of this clone. The chain employs TRBV14 and TRBJ2-3; D call uncertain. Germline V lookup: CDR1 SGHDN, CDR2 FVKESK. This CDR3 is 12 amino acids long. Trimming removed 5 bases at V and 7 bases at J, with 10 bases between. The CDR3 here is CASSTDKYTQYF. The CDR3 nucleotides are TGTGCCAGCAGCACAGACAAATATACGCAGTATTTT.

The genes are TRBV5-8 and TRBJ2-2; TRBD1 agrees at 9 bases. V lost 0 bases, J lost 5 bases, and 2 bases stayed unmatched. The CDR3 extends over 15 amino acids. CDR1 is SGHTS and CDR2 is YDEGEE in the germline V gene. CDR3 amino acids: CASSLDRGPTGELFF. DNA for the CDR3: TGTGCCAGCAGCTTGGACAGGGGGCCGACCGGGGAGCTGTTTTTT.

The chain combines TRBV6-5 with TRBJ1-1; D is possibly TRBD1 (5 bases). CDR1 and CDR2 from the germline V gene are MNHEY and SVGAGI. This CDR3 comprises 14 residues. With 8 bases removed from V and 6 bases from J, the gap between germline ends came to 19 bases. The CDR3, as DNA: TGTGCCAGCCGCGCCCCACAAGGGGATGCTGAAGCTTTCTTT. This encodes CASRAPQGDAEAFF.

V usage is TRBV9 and J usage is TRBJ2-3, with TRBD2 matching over 8 bases. Trimming cost V 6 bases and J 2 bases; bases outside gene matches: 20. The CDR3 covers 19 residues. Germline CDR1 and CDR2: SGDLS and YYNGEE. The DNA for the CDR3 is TGTGCCAGCACGATCCGGTGCAGGTGTAGCGGGACGGACACAGATACGCAGTATTTT. It yields the protein CASTIRCRCSGTDTDTQYF.

This chain links TRBV10-3 with TRBJ1-5; TRBD1 is a possible D gene (5 bases). This CDR3 has 13 residues. Germline CDR1 is ENHRY and CDR2 is SYGVKD. V was cut by 6 bases and J by 5 bases, with 11 bases left in between. CDR3 sequence: CAIRAGGDQPQHF. The DNA for the CDR3 is TGTGCCATCAGGGCGGGGGGTGATCAGCCCCAGCATTTT.

Worth noting for this clone: This specimen includes other DNA sequences encoding the same CDR3. The chain couples TRBV28 to TRBJ1-5; TRBD1 matches at 9 bases. In germline, CDR1 is MDHEN, CDR2 SYDVKM. The CDR3 has 15 amino acids. V shed 3 bases, J shed 7 bases, and the junction held 7 bases outside the gene matches. In nucleotides, the CDR3 is TGTGCCAGCAGTTTGGGACAGGGTTTCAGGCAGCCCCAGCATTTT. As protein: CASSLGQGFRQPQHF.

This clone was observed once. The chain recombines TRBV21-1 with TRBJ1-5. TRBV21-1 is noted as a pseudogene. The CDR3 covers 19 residues. DNA for the CDR3: TGTGCCAGCAGCAAAGAGGGCGTCGGGGAGTACACTAGCAATCAGCCCCAGCATTTT. Translating it yields CASSKEGVGEYTSNQPQHF.

This clone was seen a few times. The V gene is TRBV28, the J gene TRBJ1-5; TRBD1 aligns across 7 bases. This CDR3 is built from 13 residues. Germline CDR1 and CDR2: MDHEN and SYDVKM. The junction had 6 bases not matched to a gene; V was cut back by 8 bases and J by 5 bases. CDR3 coding DNA: TGTGCCAGCTGGGCAGGGGGTTATCAGCCCCAGCATTTT. Protein: CASWAGGYQPQHF.

The chain has TRBV5-6 and TRBJ2-6, with 9 bases that match TRBD1. This CDR3 contains 16 residues. CDR1 SGHDT and CDR2 YYEEEE come from the germline V gene. V shed 5 bases and J 3 bases; nucleotides not matched to a gene: 6. The CDR3 region is CASSRTGASGANVLTF. In DNA, the CDR3 is TGTGCCAGCAGTAGGACAGGGGCGAGTGGGGCCAACGTCCTGACTTTC.

The chain uses TRBV28 and TRBJ1-5; unclear D gene. The CDR3 contains 13 residues. CDR1 MDHEN and CDR2 SYDVKM come from the germline V gene. V was pared by 4 bases and J by 5 bases, with 9 bases between. This chain's CDR3 is CASSSTLYQPQHF. CDR3 bases: TGTGCCAGCAGTTCTACGCTTTATCAGCCCCAGCATTTT.

The genes are TRBV6-1 and TRBJ1-5; no firm D call. CDR1 is MNHNS and CDR2 is SASEGT in the germline V gene. The CDR3 length is 16 residues. V gave up 3 bases and J gave up 0 bases, with 12 bases separating them. The CDR3 DNA sequence: TGTGCCAGCAGTGACGTGGCCCTCAATAGCAATCAGCCCCAGCATTTT. It codes for CASSDVALNSNQPQHF.

J is TRBJ1-4 and V is TRBV28; TRBD1 matches at 8 bases. Germline loops: CDR1 MDHEN, CDR2 SYDVKM. CDR3 length: 17 residues. V lost 3 bases and J lost 2; bases outside the gene matches: 8. CDR3 coding DNA: TGTGCCAGCAGTTTCCGGGGCAGGGGGCGGACTAATGAAAAACTGTTTTTT. It yields the protein CASSFRGRGRTNEKLFF.

The gene calls are TRBV7-2 and TRBJ1-5; maybe TRBD1 (5 bases). V lost 4 bases to trimming and J lost 3 bases, with 13 bases between them. This CDR3 is 15 amino acids long. Germline lookup yields CDR1 SGHTA and CDR2 FQGNSA. CDR3 in amino acids: CASSSVTGPNQPQHF. The CDR3 nucleotides read TGTGCCAGCAGCTCCGTAACAGGACCCAATCAGCCCCAGCATTTT.

The chain employs TRBV11-2 and TRBJ1-6; tentatively, D is TRBD1 (5 bases). In germline, CDR1 is SGHAT, CDR2 FQNNGV. The V end was cut by 5 bases, the J end by 10 bases, with 12 bases between. The CDR3 is 13 residues long. The DNA for the CDR3 is TGTGCCAGCAGCGGACCAGGGTTGTCACCCCTCCACTTT. Translated: CASSGPGLSPLHF.

This clone was picked up one time. The CDR3 sequence is CASSSRTGANEQFF. The CDR3 DNA reads as TGTGCCAGCAGCTCTAGGACAGGGGCGAATGAGCAGTTCTTC. The chain recombines TRBV7-9 with TRBJ2-1, with TRBD1 matching over 9 bases. V lost 4 bases and J lost 7; bases outside the gene matches: 5. CDR1 SEHNR and CDR2 FQNEAQ come from the germline V gene (reference sequence). The CDR3 length is 14 residues.

The rearrangement joins TRBV28 to TRBJ1-2; TRBD1 agrees at 7 bases. CDR3 length: 13 amino acids. The junction had 6 bases not matched to a gene; V was cut back by 4 bases and J by 7 bases. The germline V gene encodes CDR1 MDHEN and CDR2 SYDVKM. CDR3 DNA sequence: TGTGCCAGCAGTTCTGAGACAGGGCTTGGCTACACCTTC. This gives the protein CASSSETGLGYTF.

The chain joins TRBV19 to TRBJ2-3; the match to TRBD2 covers 10 bases. Trimming at V came to 9 bases and at J to 8 bases, leaving 11 bases not matched to a gene. The length of the CDR3 is 14 residues. The germline gives CDR1 LNHDA, CDR2 SQIVND (reference sequence). CDR3 DNA sequence: TGTGCCAGCCTTGAGGGAGCGGGAGGGCCTACGCAGTATTTT. This translates into CASLEGAGGPTQYF.

The chain uses TRBV28 and TRBJ2-1, with 10 bases aligning to TRBD1. Unmatched junction bases numbered 5, after V lost 3 bases and J lost 3 bases. The CDR3 loop spans 16 amino acids. Germline V gene sequence: CDR1 MDHEN, CDR2 SYDVKM. CDR3 DNA: TGTGCCAGCAGTTTCACCCGGGACAGGGGCTACAATGAGCAGTTCTTC. It encodes CASSFTRDRGYNEQFF.

This clone was seen a handful of times. The sample contains more than one DNA sequence encoding this CDR3. The chain recombines TRBV19 with TRBJ2-7; tentative D call: TRBD2 (6 bases). The CDR3 runs to 14 residues. Germline V lookup: CDR1 LNHDA, CDR2 SQIVND (reference sequence). With 2 bases removed from V and 3 bases from J, the gap between germline ends came to 11 bases. For the CDR3, the DNA is TGTGCCAGTAGTATACGTCAGGGAGGCTACGAGCAGTACTTC. The encoded protein is CASSIRQGGYEQYF.

This clone was recorded only once. This rearrangement joins TRBV6-2 or TRBV6-3 to TRBJ1-2; no firm D call. With 5 bases removed from V and 4 bases from J, the gap between germline ends came to 20 bases. This CDR3 spans 16 amino acids. Looked up from germline, CDR1 is MNHEY and CDR2 is SVGEGT. This chain's CDR3 is CASSSVLRMESYGYTF. Written as DNA, the CDR3 is TGTGCCAGCAGTAGCGTTTTAAGGATGGAGAGCTATGGCTACACCTTC.

The V gene is TRBV14, the J gene TRBJ1-2; 9 bases match TRBD1. Germline V gene lookup returns CDR1 SGHDN and CDR2 FVKESK. The junction had 6 bases not matched to a gene; V was cut back by 4 bases and J by 3 bases. The CDR3 runs 15 residues. Here the CDR3 DNA reads TGTGCCAGCAGCCGAGACAGGGGGAGCTACTATGGCTACACCTTC. It yields the protein CASSRDRGSYYGYTF.